The TCR beta chain under discussion was sequenced for a study of somatic mutations in cytotoxic T cells in rheumatoid arthritis. Study details: Flow sorting of some V beta antibody-stained T cells reached nearly 100% purity, with V beta1+ cells also TCRB-sequenced.

TCRdb's table, derived via immunoSEQ multiplex PCR, lists solely in-frame clones and lacks some. The sample records 8,000 to 9,500 clones, roughly 76% being singletons. The clonotype originates from a woman between 45 and 60 years old in good health. Sample: CD8+ T cells sorted from blood.

The CDR3 DNA reads TGTGCCAGCAGCCCAGGAGGGGCCACCATAGCCAAAAACATTCAGTACTTC. Its protein is CASSPGGATIAKNIQYF. The chain combines TRBV7-2 with TRBJ2-4; tentatively, D is TRBD2 (6 bases). CDR1 is SGHTA and CDR2 is FQGNSA in the germline V gene. This CDR3 comprises 17 residues. Trimming removed 5 bases from V and 0 bases from J, with 17 bases in between.